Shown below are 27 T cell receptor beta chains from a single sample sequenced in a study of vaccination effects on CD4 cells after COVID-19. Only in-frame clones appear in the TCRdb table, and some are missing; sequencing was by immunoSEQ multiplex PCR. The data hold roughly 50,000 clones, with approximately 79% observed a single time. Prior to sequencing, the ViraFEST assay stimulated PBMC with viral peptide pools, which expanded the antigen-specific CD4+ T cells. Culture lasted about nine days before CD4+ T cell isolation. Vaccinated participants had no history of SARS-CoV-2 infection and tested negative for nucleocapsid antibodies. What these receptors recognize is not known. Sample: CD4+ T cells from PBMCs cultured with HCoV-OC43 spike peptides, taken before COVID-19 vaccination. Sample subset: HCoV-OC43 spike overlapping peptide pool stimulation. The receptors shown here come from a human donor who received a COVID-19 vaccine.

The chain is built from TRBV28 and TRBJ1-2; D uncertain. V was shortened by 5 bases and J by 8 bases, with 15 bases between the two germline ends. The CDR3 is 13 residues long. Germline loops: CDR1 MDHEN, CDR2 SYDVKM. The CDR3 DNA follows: TGTGCCAGCAGTCTCCGGCAACATAAAGGCTACACCTTC. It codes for CASSLRQHKGYTF.

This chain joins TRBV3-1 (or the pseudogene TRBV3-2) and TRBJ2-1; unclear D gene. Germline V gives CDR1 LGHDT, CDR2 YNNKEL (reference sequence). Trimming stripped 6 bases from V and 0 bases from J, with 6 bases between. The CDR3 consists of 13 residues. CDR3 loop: CASSPGSYNEQFF. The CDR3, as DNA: TGTGCCAGCAGTCCGGGCTCCTACAATGAGCAGTTCTTC.

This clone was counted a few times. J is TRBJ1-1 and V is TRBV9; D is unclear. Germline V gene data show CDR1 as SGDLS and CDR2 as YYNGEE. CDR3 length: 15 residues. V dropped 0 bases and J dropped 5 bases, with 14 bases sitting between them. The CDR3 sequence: CASSVGNIAGTEAFF. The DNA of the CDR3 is TGTGCCAGCAGCGTAGGAAATATAGCGGGGACTGAAGCTTTCTTT.

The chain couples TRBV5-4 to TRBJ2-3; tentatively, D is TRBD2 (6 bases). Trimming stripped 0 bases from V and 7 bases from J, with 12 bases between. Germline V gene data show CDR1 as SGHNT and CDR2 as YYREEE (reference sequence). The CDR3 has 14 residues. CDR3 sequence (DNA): TGTGCCAGCAGCTTGGGCGGGGTCAAAAATACGCAGTATTTT. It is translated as CASSLGGVKNTQYF.

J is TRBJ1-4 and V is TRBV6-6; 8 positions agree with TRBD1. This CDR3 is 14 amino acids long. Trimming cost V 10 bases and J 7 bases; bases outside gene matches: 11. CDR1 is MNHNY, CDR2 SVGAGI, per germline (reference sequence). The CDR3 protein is CATSNRTGSEKLFF. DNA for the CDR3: TGTGCCACCTCAAATCGGACAGGGAGTGAAAAACTGTTTTTT.

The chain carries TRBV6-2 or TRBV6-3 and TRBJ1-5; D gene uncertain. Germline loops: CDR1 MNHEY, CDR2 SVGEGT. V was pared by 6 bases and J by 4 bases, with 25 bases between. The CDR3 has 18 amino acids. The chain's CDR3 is CASSLRERLTVGNQPQHF. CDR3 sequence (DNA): TGTGCCAGCAGCCTCAGAGAGAGGTTAACGGTCGGGAATCAGCCCCAGCATTTT.

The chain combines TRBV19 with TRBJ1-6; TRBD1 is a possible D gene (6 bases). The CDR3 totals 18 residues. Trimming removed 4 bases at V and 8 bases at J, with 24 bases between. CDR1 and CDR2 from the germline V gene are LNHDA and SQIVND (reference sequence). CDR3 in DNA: TGTGCCAGTAGTAGGGGAGGTGGACAGATCCCGTCGTATTCACCCCTCCACTTT. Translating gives CASSRGGGQIPSYSPLHF.

The CDR3 DNA reads as TGTGCCAGCAGGTCACATCAGCCCCAGCATTTT. Translating gives CASRSHQPQHF. The chain employs TRBV5-6 and TRBJ1-5; D is undetermined. Germline CDR1 and CDR2: SGHDT and YYEEEE. The CDR3 loop spans 11 amino acids. Trimming left V 5 bases short and J 5 bases short, with 5 bases between.

The CDR3 sequence: CASSRLPGQGAGELFF. The CDR3 nucleotides read TGCGCCAGCAGCCGCCTGCCGGGACAGGGCGCCGGGGAGCTGTTTTTT. The genes are TRBV4-1 and TRBJ2-2; 9 bases are a match to TRBD1. The J segment lost 6 bases and the V segment lost 4 bases, leaving 9 bases of the junction unmatched. From germline, CDR1 is MGHRA and CDR2 YSYEKL. The CDR3 extends over 16 amino acids.

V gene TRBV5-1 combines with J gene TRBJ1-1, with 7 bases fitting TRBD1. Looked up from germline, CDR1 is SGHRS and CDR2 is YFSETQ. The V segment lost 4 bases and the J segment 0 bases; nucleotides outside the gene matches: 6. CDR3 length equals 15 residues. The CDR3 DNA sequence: TGCGCCAGCAGCGAGGGGACAGAAGTGAACACTGAAGCTTTCTTT. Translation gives CASSEGTEVNTEAFF.

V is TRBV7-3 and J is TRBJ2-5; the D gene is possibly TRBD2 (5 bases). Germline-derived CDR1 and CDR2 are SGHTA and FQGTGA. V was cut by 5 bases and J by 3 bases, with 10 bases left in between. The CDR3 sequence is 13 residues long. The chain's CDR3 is CASSAEGEETQYF. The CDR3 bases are TGTGCCAGCAGCGCCGAGGGAGAAGAGACCCAGTACTTC.

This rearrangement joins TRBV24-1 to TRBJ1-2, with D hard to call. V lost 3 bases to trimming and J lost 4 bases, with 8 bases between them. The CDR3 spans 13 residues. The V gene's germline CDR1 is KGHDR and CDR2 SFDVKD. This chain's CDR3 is CATSDATPYGYTF. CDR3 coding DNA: TGTGCCACCAGTGATGCGACACCCTATGGCTACACCTTC.

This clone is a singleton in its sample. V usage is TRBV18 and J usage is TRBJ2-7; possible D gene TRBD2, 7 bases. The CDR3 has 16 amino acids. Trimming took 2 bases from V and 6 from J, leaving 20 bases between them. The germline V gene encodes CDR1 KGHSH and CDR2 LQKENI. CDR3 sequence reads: CASSPWGAGGRAEQYV. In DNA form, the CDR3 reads TGTGCCAGCTCACCATGGGGGGCCGGTGGGAGGGCCGAGCAGTACGTC.

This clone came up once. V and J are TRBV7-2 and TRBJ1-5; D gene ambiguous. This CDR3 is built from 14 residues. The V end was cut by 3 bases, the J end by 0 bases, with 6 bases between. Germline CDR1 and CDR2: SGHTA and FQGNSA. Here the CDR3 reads CASSFIGSNQPQHF. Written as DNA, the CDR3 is TGTGCCAGCAGCTTTATTGGTAGCAATCAGCCCCAGCATTTT.

CDR3 DNA: TGTGCCAGCAGCCCGGGGGGGGGCGCTGGAAACACCATATATTTT. Protein product: CASSPGGGAGNTIYF. The rearrangement joins TRBV9 to TRBJ1-3; maybe TRBD1 (6 bases). Germline-derived CDR1 and CDR2 are SGDLS and YYNGEE. There are 15 residues in the CDR3. With 4 bases removed from V and 2 bases from J, the gap between germline ends came to 13 bases.

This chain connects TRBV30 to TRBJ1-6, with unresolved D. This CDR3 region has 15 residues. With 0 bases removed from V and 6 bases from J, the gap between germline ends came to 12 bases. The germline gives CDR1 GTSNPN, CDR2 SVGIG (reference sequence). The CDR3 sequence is CAWSVLSGVNSPLHF. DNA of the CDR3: TGTGCCTGGAGTGTACTGTCTGGGGTTAATTCACCCCTCCACTTT.

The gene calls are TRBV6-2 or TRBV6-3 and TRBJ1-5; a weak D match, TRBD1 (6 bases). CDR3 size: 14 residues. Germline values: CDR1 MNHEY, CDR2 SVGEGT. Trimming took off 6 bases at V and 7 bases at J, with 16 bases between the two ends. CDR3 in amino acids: CASSRGTKEQPQHF. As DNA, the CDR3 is TGTGCCAGCAGCCGGGGGACAAAAGAGCAGCCCCAGCATTTT.

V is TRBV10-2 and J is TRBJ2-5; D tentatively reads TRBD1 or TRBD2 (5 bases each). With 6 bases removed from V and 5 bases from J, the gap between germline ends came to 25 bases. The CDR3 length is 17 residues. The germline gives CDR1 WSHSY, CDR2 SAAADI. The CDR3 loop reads CASRRGWTTQPRETQYF. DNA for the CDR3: TGCGCCAGCAGGAGGGGATGGACCACACAACCTAGGGAGACCCAGTACTTC.

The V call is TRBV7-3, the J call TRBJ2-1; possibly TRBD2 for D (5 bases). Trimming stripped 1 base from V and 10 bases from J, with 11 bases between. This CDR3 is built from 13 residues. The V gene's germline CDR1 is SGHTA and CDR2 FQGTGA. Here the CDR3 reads CASSLNPGGEQFF. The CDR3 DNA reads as TGTGCCAGCAGCTTAAATCCCGGAGGCGAGCAGTTCTTC.

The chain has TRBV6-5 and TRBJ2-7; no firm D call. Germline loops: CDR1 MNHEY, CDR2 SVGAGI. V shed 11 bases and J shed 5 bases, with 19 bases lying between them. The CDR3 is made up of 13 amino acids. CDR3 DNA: TGTGCCGCCTCTGTGGGCCCATCCAACGAGCAGTACGTC. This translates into CAASVGPSNEQYV.

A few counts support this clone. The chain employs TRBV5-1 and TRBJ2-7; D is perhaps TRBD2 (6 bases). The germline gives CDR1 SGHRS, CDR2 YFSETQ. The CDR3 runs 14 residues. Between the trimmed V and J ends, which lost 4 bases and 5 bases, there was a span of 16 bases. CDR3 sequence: CASSHGDSGDEQYV. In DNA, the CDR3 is TGCGCCAGCAGCCATGGGGACTCGGGAGACGAGCAGTACGTC.

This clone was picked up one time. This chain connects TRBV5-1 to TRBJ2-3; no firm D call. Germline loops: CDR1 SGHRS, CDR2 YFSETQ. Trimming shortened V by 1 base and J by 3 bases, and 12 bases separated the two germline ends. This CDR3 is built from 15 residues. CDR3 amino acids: CASSLIGQSTDTQYF. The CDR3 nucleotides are TGCGCCAGCAGCTTGATAGGCCAATCAACAGATACGCAGTATTTT.

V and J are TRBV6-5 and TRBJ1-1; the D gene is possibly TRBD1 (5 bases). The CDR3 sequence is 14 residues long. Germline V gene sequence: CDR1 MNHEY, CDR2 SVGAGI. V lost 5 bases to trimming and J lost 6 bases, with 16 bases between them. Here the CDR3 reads CASSHDSFRAEAFF. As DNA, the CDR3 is TGTGCCAGCAGTCATGACAGTTTTCGTGCTGAAGCTTTCTTT.

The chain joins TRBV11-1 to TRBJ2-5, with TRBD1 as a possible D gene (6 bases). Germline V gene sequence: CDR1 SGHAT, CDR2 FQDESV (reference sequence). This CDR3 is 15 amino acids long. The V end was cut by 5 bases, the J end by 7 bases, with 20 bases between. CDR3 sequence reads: CASSPPWGTPATQYF. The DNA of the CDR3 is TGTGCCAGCAGCCCGCCGTGGGGGACACCCGCGACCCAGTACTTC.

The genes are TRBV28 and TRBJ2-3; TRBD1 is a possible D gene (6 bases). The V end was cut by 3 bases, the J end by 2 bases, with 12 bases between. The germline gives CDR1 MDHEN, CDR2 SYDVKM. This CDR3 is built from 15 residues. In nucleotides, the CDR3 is TGTGCCAGCAGTTTGGACAGCCATCTCACAGATACGCAGTATTTT. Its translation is CASSLDSHLTDTQYF.

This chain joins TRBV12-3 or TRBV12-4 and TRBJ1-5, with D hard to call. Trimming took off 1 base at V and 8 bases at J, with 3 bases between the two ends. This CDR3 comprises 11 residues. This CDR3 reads CASSLGEPQHF. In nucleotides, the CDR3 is TGTGCCAGCAGTTTAGGTGAGCCCCAGCATTTT.

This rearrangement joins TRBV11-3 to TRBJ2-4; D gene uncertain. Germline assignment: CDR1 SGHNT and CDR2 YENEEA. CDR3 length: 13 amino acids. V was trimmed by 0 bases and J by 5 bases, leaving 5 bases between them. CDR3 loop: CASSLEAQNIQYF. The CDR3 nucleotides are TGTGCCAGCAGCTTAGAGGCCCAAAACATTCAGTACTTC.